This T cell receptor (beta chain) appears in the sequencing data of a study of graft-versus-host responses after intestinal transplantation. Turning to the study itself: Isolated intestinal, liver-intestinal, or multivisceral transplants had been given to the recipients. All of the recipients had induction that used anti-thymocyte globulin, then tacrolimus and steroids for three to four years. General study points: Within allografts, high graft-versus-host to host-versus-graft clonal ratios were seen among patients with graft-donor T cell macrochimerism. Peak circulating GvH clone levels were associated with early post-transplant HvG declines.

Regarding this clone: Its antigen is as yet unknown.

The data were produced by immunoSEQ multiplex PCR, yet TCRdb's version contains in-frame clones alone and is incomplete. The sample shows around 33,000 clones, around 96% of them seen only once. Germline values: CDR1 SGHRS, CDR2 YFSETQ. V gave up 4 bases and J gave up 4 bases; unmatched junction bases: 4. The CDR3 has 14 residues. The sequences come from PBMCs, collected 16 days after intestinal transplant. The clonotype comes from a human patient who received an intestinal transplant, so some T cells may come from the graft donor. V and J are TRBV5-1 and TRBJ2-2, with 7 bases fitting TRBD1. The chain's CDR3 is CASSAAGGTGELFF. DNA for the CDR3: TGCGCCAGCAGCGCGGCAGGGGGCACCGGGGAGCTGTTTTTT.